This TCR beta chain is from a study of molecular identifiers for immune sequencing clone quantification. On the study more broadly: In replicates, the authors split RNA from approximately 20,000 or 100,000 naive CD8 cells five ways and sequenced four. Broader study findings: More than 99% of effector molecules, versus under 1% of naive-cell molecules, belonged to clones above 20 RNA copies. Detection of one spiked Jurkat cell's TCR RNA reportedly worked in about a million naive cells.

This clonotype was seen at least ten times. Its matching antigen is unknown. TCRdb reprocessed the PCR reads with MiXCR, giving one entry per CDR3 protein. The sample holds about 10,000 distinct CDR3 sequences, approximately 20% seen once. Between the trimmed V and J ends, which lost 5 bases and 5 bases, there was a span of 7 bases. This CDR3 has 12 amino acids. Germline CDR1 SGHVS, CDR2 FNYEAQ. From roughly 20,000 to 1,000,000 sorted cells, naive CD8 libraries were generated with 10%, 30% or 50% RNA. The rearrangement uses TRBV7-6 and TRBJ2-1; the D is unclear. The specimen was naive CD8+ T cells from blood, with Jurkat cell RNA spiked in. The sample's subset: FACS-sorted CD8+CD4-CCR7+CD45RA+ naive T cells. The source is a human donor in good health. Some libraries in this study had Jurkat cell RNA spiked in. For the CDR3, the DNA is TGTGCCAGCAGCGCCCACGACAATGAGCAGTTCTTC. This encodes CASSAHDNEQFF.